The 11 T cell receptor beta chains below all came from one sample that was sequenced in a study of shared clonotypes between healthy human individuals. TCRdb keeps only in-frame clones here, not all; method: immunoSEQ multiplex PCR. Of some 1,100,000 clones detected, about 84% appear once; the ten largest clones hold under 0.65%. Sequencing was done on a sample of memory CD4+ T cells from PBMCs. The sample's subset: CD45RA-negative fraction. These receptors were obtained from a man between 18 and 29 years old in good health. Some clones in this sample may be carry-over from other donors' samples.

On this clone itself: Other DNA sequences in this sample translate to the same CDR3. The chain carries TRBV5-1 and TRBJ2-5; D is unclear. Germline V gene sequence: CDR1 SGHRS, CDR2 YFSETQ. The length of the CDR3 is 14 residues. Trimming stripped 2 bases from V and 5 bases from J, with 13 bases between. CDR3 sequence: CASSFQGNQETQYF. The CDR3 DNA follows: TGCGCCAGCAGCTTTCAAGGGAATCAGGAGACCCAGTACTTC.

CDR3 sequence (DNA): TGTGCCAGCAGCTTGTGGGTGACCCTCGGCGTTCAGTACTTC. This sequence encodes CASSLWVTLGVQYF. The chain links TRBV5-5 to TRBJ2-4; the D is unclear. Trimming removed 1 base from V and 11 bases from J, with 16 bases in between. The CDR3 runs to 14 residues. CDR1 and CDR2 from the germline V gene are SGHKS and YYEKEE (reference sequence).

The chain's CDR3 is CASNDPAGRQYF. In DNA form, the CDR3 reads TGTGCCAGCAACGACCCTGCTGGGAGGCAGTATTTT. The J gene is TRBJ2-3, the V gene TRBV28; D possibly corresponds to TRBD2 (5 bases). CDR1 is MDHEN, CDR2 SYDVKM, per germline. The CDR3 contains 12 residues. Trimming removed 7 bases from V and 11 bases from J, with 16 bases in between.

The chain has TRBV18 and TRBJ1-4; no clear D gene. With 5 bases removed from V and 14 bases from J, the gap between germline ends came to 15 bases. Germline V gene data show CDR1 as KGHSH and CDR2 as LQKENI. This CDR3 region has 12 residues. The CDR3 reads CASSTTSSGLFF. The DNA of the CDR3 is TGTGCCAGCTCAACGACTAGTTCGGGGCTGTTTTTT.

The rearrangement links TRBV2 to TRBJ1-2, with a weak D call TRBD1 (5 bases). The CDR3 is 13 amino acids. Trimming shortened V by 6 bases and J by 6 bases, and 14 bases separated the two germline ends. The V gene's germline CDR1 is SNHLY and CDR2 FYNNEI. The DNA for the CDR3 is TGTGCCAGCAGCGCCCGGGACGGTGATGGCTACACCTTC. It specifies CASSARDGDGYTF.

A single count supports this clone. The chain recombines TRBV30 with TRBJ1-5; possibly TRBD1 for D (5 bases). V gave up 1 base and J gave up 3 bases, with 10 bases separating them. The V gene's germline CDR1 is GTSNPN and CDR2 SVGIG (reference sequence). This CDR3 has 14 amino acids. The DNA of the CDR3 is TGTGCCTGGAGTGGGCGGGGGACCAATCAGCCCCAGCATTTT. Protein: CAWSGRGTNQPQHF.

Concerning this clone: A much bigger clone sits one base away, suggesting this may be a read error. Here the CDR3 reads CASSYKETQYF. The DNA for the CDR3 is TGTGCCAGCAGTTACAAAGAGACCCAGTACTTC. V and J are TRBV28 and TRBJ2-5, with D unresolved. V lost 4 bases, J lost 3 bases, and 3 bases lay in between. In germline, CDR1 is MDHEN, CDR2 SYDVKM. The CDR3 extends over 11 amino acids.

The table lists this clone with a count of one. The CDR3 DNA reads as TGTGCCAGCAGCTTGGAGGGGACCTTCTACGAGCAGTACTTC. It encodes CASSLEGTFYEQYF. The rearrangement uses TRBV7-9 and TRBJ2-7; D is possibly TRBD2 (6 bases). V dropped 3 bases and J dropped 3 bases, with 12 bases sitting between them. CDR3 length: 14 residues. The germline CDR1 and CDR2 sequences are SEHNR and FQNEAQ (reference sequence).

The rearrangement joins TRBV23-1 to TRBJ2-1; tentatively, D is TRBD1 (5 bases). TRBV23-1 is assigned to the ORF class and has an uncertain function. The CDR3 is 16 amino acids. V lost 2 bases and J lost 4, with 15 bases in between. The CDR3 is CASSQNKKRQYNEQFF. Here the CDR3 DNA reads TGCGCCAGCAGTCAAAATAAAAAAAGACAGTACAATGAGCAGTTCTTC.

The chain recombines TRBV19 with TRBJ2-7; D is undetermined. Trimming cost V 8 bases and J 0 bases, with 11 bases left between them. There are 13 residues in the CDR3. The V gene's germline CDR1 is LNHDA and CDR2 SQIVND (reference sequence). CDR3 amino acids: CASSGDHSYEQYF. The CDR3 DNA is TGTGCCAGTTCAGGAGACCACTCCTACGAGCAGTACTTC. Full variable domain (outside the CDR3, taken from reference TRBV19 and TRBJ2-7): DGGITQSPKYLFRKEGQNVTLSCEQNLNHDAMYWYRQDPGQGLRLIYYSQIVNDFQKGDIAEGYSVSREKKESFPLTVTSAQKNPTAFYLCASSGDHSYEQYFGPGTRLTVT.

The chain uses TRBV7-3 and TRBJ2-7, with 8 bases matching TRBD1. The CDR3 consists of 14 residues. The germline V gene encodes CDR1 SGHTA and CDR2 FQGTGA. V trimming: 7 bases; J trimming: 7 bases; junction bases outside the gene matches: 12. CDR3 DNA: TGTGCCAGCACCCTCTTTCCACAGGGGGGAGAGCAGTACTTC. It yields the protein CASTLFPQGGEQYF.